The 6 T cell receptor beta chains reported below all come from one sample, sequenced in a study of blood T cell repertoires in COVID-19. The repertoire was sequenced with immunoSEQ multiplex PCR; TCRdb's copy has only in-frame clones and lacks some. The sample records some 300,000 clones, 80% to 90% being singletons. Input material: PBMCs or T cells enriched from blood (not recorded which). These receptor sequences come from a man aged 25 to 45 who had recovered from COVID-19.

A single count supports this clone. The chain links TRBV24-1 to TRBJ2-1; D is possibly TRBD2 (5 bases). V was clipped by 0 bases and J by 4 bases, with 12 bases between them. The CDR3 sequence is 16 residues long. Germline V lookup: CDR1 KGHDR, CDR2 SFDVKD. The CDR3 bases are TGTGCCACCAGTGATTTGTCGGCTCGGGAATACAATGAGCAGTTCTTC. Its translation is CATSDLSAREYNEQFF.

The chain uses TRBV4-1 and TRBJ1-5, with 9 bases lining up with TRBD1. The CDR3 is 15 residues long. After removal of 4 bases from V and 2 bases from J, the junction contained 3 bases not matched to a gene. Germline assignment: CDR1 MGHRA and CDR2 YSYEKL. The CDR3 here is CASSRGQGGNQPQHF. In DNA form, the CDR3 reads TGCGCCAGCAGCCGGGGACAGGGTGGCAATCAGCCCCAGCATTTT.

The V gene is TRBV4-1, the J gene TRBJ2-7; 8 bases fit TRBD1. The J segment lost 7 bases and the V segment lost 0 bases, leaving 14 bases of the junction unmatched. Germline V gene sequence: CDR1 MGHRA, CDR2 YSYEKL. The CDR3 is 17 residues long. The CDR3 loop reads CASSQDPGGADWNEQYF. DNA of the CDR3: TGCGCCAGCAGCCAAGACCCAGGGGGCGCAGATTGGAATGAGCAGTACTTC.

The CDR3, as DNA: TGTGCCAGCAGCTTGTGGACATTAAACACCATATATTTT. Its translation: CASSLWTLNTIYF. The rearrangement links TRBV5-6 to TRBJ1-3, with D maybe TRBD1 (5 bases). The CDR3 extends over 13 amino acids. Per germline, CDR1 SGHDT and CDR2 YYEEEE. Trimming pared 1 base from V and 6 bases from J, leaving 8 bases between.

This chain uses TRBV11-3 with TRBJ2-1; a possible D gene is TRBD2 (6 bases). Germline loops: CDR1 SGHNT, CDR2 YENEEA. This CDR3 comprises 12 residues. V was pared by 5 bases and J by 8 bases, with 10 bases between. The CDR3 coding sequence is TGTGCCAGCAGCCCGGGAGAGGATGAGCAGTTCTTC. This sequence encodes CASSPGEDEQFF. Combining the CDR3 with reference TRBV11-3 and TRBJ2-1 gives the whole variable domain EAGVVQSPRYKIIEKKQPVAFWCNPISGHNTLYWYLQNLGQGPELLIRYENEEAVDDSQLPKDRFSAERLKGVDSTLKIQPAELGDSAVYLCASSPGEDEQFFGPGTRLTVL.

The chain recombines TRBV18 with TRBJ1-5; 9 bases line up with TRBD1. Germline-derived CDR1 and CDR2 are KGHSH and LQKENI. CDR3 length: 14 residues. J was trimmed by 12 bases and V by 3 bases; bases with no gene match: 9. The CDR3 DNA reads as TGTGCCAGCTCACCGGGACAGGGTTTGGGCCTCCAGCATTTT. Its translation is CASSPGQGLGLQHF.